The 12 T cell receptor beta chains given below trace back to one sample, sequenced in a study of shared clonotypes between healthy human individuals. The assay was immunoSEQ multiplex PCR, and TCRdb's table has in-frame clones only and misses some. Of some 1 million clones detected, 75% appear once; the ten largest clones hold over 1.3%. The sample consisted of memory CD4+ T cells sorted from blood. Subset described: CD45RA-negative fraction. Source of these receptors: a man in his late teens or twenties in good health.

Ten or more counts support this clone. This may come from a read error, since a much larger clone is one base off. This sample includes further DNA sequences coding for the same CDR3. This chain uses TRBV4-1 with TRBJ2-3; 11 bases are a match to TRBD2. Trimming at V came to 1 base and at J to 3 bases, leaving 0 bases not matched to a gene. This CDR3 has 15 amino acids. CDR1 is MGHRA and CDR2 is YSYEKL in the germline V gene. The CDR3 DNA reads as TGCGCCAGCAGCCAAGGACTAGCGGGAACAGATACGCAGTATTTT. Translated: CASSQGLAGTDTQYF.

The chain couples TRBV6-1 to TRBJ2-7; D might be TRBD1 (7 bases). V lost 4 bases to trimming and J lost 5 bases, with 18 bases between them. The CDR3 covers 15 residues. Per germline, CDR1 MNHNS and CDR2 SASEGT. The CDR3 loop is CASSVTGDWGDEQYF. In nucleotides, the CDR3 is TGTGCCAGCAGTGTAACAGGGGACTGGGGTGACGAGCAGTACTTC.

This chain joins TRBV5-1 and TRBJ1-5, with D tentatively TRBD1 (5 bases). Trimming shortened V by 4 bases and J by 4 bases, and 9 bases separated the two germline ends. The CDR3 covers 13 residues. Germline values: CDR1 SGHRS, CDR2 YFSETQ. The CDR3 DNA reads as TGCGCCAGCAGCGAGTGGGGGAATCAGCCCCAGCATTTT. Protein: CASSEWGNQPQHF. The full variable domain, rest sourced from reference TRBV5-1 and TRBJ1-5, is KAGVTQTPRYLIKTRGQQVTLSCSPISGHRSVSWYQQTPGQGLQFLFEYFSETQRNKGNFPGRFSGRQFSNSRSEMNVSTLELGDSALYLCASSEWGNQPQHFGDGTRLSIL.

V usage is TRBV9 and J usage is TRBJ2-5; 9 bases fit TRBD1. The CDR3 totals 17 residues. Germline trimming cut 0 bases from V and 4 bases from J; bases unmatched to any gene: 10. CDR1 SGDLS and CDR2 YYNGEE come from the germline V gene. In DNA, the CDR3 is TGTGCCAGCAGCGTAGGTATCAGGACAGGGGACCGAGAGACCCAGTACTTC. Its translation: CASSVGIRTGDRETQYF.

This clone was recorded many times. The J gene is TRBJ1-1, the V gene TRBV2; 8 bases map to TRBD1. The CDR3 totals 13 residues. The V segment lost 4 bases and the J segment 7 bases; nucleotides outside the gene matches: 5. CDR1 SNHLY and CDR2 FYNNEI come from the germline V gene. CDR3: CASSGQQGGEAFF. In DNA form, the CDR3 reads TGTGCCAGCAGTGGTCAACAGGGGGGTGAAGCTTTCTTT.

The CDR3: CASSDLRTPAGYTF. The CDR3, as DNA: TGTGCCAGCTCGGACCTCAGGACGCCTGCCGGCTACACCTTC. The chain is built from TRBV18 and TRBJ1-2; D uncertain. Trimming shortened V by 6 bases and J by 8 bases, and 19 bases separated the two germline ends. CDR3 length equals 14 residues. Per germline, CDR1 KGHSH and CDR2 LQKENI.

For the CDR3, the DNA is TGTGCCAGCAGCTTAGCGGGACGGAGGCAGATTAACTATGGCTACACCTTC. It codes for CASSLAGRRQINYGYTF. V usage is TRBV7-2 and J usage is TRBJ1-2; tentatively, D is TRBD1 (5 bases). This CDR3 spans 17 amino acids. The V and J ends lost 0 bases and 1 base respectively, with 15 bases between them. CDR1 SGHTA and CDR2 FQGNSA come from the germline V gene.

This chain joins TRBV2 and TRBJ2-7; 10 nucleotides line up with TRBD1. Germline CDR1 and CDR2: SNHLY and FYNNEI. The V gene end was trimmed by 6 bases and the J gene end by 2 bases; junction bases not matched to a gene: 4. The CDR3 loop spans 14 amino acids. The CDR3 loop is CASSTGQGAYEQYF. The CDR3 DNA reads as TGTGCCAGCAGCACCGGACAGGGGGCCTACGAGCAGTACTTC.

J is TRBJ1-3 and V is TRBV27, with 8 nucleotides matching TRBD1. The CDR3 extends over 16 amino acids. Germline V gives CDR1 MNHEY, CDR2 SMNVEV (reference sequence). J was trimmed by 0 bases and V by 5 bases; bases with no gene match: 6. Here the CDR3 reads CASSPRTGSSGNTIYF. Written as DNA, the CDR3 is TGTGCCAGCAGTCCTAGGACAGGGAGCTCTGGAAACACCATATATTTT.

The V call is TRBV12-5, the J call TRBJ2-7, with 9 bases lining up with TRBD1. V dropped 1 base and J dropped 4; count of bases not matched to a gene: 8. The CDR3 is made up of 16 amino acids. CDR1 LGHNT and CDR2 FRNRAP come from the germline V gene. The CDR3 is CASGLAPGTGSYEQYF. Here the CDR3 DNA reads TGTGCTAGTGGTTTGGCCCCCGGGACAGGGTCATACGAGCAGTACTTC. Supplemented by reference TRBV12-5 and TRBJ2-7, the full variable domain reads DARVTQTPRHKVTEMGQEVTMRCQPILGHNTVFWYRQTMMQGLELLAYFRNRAPLDDSGMPKDRFSAEMPDATLATLKIQPSEPRDSAVYFCASGLAPGTGSYEQYFGPGTRLTVT.

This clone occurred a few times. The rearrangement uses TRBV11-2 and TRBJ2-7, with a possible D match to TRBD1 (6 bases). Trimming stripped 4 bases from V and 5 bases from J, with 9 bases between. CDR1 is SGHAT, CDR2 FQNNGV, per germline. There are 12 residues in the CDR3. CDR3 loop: CASSSQGHEQYF. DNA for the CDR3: TGTGCCAGCAGCTCGCAGGGGCACGAGCAGTACTTC.

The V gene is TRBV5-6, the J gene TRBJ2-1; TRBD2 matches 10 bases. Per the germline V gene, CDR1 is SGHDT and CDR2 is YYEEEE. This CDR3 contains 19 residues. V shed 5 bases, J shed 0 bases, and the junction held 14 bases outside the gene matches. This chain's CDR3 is CASSSGLATFSSSYNEQFF. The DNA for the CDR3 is TGTGCCAGCAGTTCGGGACTAGCGACCTTCTCTAGCTCCTACAATGAGCAGTTCTTC.